This T cell receptor (beta chain) was identified in a study of cytomegalovirus exposure and HLA in healthy donors. General study results and limits: Rare TCR sequences dominated, though some public TCRs recurred in many donors. In vitro data verified a few CMV-associated chains as specific for CMV antigens. A later analysis found first-cohort TCR clusters tended to co-occur in the 95 to 150 validation repertoires.

The donors belonged to the roughly 110-subject validation cohort, separate from the approximately 670-subject first cohort. V lost 6 bases and J lost 0; bases outside the gene matches: 5. This CDR3 spans 14 amino acids. CDR1 is SGHVS, CDR2 FQNEAQ, per germline. Produced via immunoSEQ multiplex PCR; TCRdb's table is partial and in-frame only. The profile shows about 330,000 clones, roughly nine tenths of them singletons. In the case of this clone: Its antigen is still unknown.

This receptor was obtained from a woman in her thirties in good health and CMV-seropositive. This chain joins TRBV7-8 and TRBJ2-7, with 7 bases lining up with TRBD1. Sample: PBMCs. The chain's CDR3 is CASRQPGGSYEQYF. CDR3 DNA: TGTGCCAGCAGACAACCAGGGGGCTCCTACGAGCAGTACTTC.